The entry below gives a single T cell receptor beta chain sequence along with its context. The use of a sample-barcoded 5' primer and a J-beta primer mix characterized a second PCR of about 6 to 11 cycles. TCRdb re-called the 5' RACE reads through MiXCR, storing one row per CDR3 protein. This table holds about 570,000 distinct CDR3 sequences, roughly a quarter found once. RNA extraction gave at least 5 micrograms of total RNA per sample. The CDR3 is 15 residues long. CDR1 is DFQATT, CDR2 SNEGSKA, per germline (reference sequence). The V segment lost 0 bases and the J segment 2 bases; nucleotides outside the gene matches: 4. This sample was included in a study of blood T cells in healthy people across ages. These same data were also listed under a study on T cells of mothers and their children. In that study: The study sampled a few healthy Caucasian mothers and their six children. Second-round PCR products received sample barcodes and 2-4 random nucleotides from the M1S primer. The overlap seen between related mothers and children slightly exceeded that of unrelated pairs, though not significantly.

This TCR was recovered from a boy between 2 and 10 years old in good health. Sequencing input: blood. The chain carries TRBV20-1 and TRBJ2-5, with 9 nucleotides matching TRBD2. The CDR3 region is CSARDRAGGQETQYF. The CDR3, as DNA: TGCAGTGCTAGAGATCGAGCGGGGGGACAAGAGACCCAGTACTTC.